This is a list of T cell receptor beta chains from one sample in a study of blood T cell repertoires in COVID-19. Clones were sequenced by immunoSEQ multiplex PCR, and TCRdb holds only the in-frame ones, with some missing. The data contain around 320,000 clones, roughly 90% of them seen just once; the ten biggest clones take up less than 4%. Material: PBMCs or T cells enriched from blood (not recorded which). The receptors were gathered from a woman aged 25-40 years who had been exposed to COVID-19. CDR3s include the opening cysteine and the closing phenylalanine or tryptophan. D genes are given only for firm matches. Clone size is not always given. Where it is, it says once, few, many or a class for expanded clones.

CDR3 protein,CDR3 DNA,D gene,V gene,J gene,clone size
CASSGGLTQPQHF,TGTGCCAGCAGCGGGGGACTCACCCAGCCCCAGCATTTT,.,TRBV5-8,TRBJ1-5,.
CASILLAGGQTDTQYF,TGTGCCAGCATCCTCCTAGCGGGGGGGCAGACAGATACGCAGTATTTT,TRBD2,TRBV2,TRBJ2-3,.
CAISNSNSPLHF,TGTGCCATCAGTAACAGTAATTCACCCCTCCACTTT,.,TRBV10-3,TRBJ1-6,.
CASSPTPGQGSYTF,TGTGCCAGCAGCCCCACACCGGGACAGGGAAGCTACACCTTC,TRBD1,TRBV7-2,TRBJ1-2,.
CASTGQTPYGYTF,TGTGCCAGCACCGGACAGACTCCCTATGGCTACACCTTC,.,TRBV2,TRBJ1-2,.
CASRTGGDQPQHF,TGTGCCAGCAGGACAGGGGGCGATCAGCCCCAGCATTTT,TRBD1,TRBV6-5,TRBJ1-5,.
CASSLAAGTVPGTQYF,TGTGCCAGCAGCTTAGCGGCCGGGACTGTTCCGGGGACGCAGTATTTT,.,TRBV7-9,TRBJ2-3,.
CASSLEGSGYTF,TGCGCCAGCAGCTTGGAAGGGAGCGGCTACACCTTC,.,TRBV5-1,TRBJ1-2,.
CASSFEGLVYGYTF,TGTGCCAGCAGCTTTGAGGGATTAGTCTATGGCTACACCTTC,.,TRBV11-1,TRBJ1-2,few
CASSPESYEQYF,TGTGCCAGCTCACCGGAGTCCTACGAGCAGTACTTC,.,TRBV18,TRBJ2-7,.
CASSLEEEVSQHF,TGTGCCAGCAGCTTAGAGGAGGAGGTCTCCCAGCATTTT,.,TRBV7-8,TRBJ1-5,.
CASSLGRPSYNEQFF,TGTGCCAGCAGCTTAGGGCGGCCCTCCTACAATGAGCAGTTCTTC,.,TRBV7-9,TRBJ2-1,.
CASSPWTGVGYTF,TGTGCCAGCAGCCCCTGGACAGGGGTTGGCTACACCTTC,TRBD1,TRBV14,TRBJ1-2,.
CAGLLRAPLRLYTF,TGCGCCGGGCTCCTCCGGGCCCCCCTGCGACTATACACCTTC,.,TRBV10-1,TRBJ1-2,.
CAIPREGCYGYTF,TGTGCCATCCCTCGGGAGGGATGCTATGGCTACACCTTC,.,TRBV7-5,TRBJ1-2,once
CASSLKQGIGSPLHF,TGCGCCAGCAGCTTGAAACAGGGAATCGGTTCACCCCTCCACTTT,.,TRBV5-1,TRBJ1-6,once
CASSSTGVVEQYF,TGTGCCAGCAGTTCAACAGGGGTAGTCGAGCAGTACTTC,TRBD1,TRBV2,TRBJ2-7,.
CASSSQGEYNEQFF,TGTGCCAGCAGCTCCCAGGGGGAATACAATGAGCAGTTCTTC,TRBD1,TRBV7-6,TRBJ2-1,.
CASSPTSGGYNEQFF,TGTGCCAGCAGCCCTACTAGCGGGGGTTACAATGAGCAGTTCTTC,TRBD2,TRBV7-3,TRBJ2-1,.
CASSSSGGALQETQYF,TGCGCCAGCAGTTCTAGCGGGGGGGCCCTCCAAGAGACCCAGTACTTC,TRBD2,TRBV5-1,TRBJ2-5,.
CASSLTKGAGETQYF,TGTGCCAGCAGCTTAACTAAAGGGGCAGGAGAGACCCAGTACTTC,.,TRBV7-9,TRBJ2-5,.
CASSQLGQGMDGYTF,TGTGCCAGCAGCCAATTGGGACAGGGAATGGATGGCTACACCTTC,TRBD1,TRBV4-2,TRBJ1-2,.
CASSPGGSYYGYTF,TGTGCCAGCAGCCCTGGGGGCAGCTACTATGGCTACACCTTC,.,TRBV27,TRBJ1-2,.
CASTQEVGGVYGYTF,TGTGCCAGCACCCAAGAGGTGGGAGGGGTCTATGGCTACACCTTC,.,TRBV7-8,TRBJ1-2,.
CASSLSGVGSPLHF,TGTGCCAGCAGCTTATCGGGGGTGGGTTCACCCCTCCACTTT,.,TRBV7-3,TRBJ1-6,.